This TCR beta chain was captured by sequencing in a study of T-cell memory formation after mild COVID-19. At the level of the study: Largely, TCR clusters stayed within a single donor. Findings and caveats of the study: CD4+ bias marked clones expanding day 15 to 37, unlike balanced contracting clones. Chiefly within CM and EM were the contracting CD4+ clones; CD8+ ones were within EMRA.

The TCR alpha and TCR beta cDNA libraries, bearing sample barcodes and UMIs, were generated by 5'RACE using constant-segment primers. TCRdb redid the calling of the 5' RACE reads with MiXCR, one entry per CDR3 protein. Among around 410,000 distinct CDR3 sequences, 20% to 30% were seen once, and the ten largest hold around 13%. Remarks on this clonotype: Its target is unknown.

The CDR3 sequence is 15 residues long. The ends lost 6 bases at V and 6 bases at J; junction bases unmatched: 12. Germline CDR1 reads MNHEY; CDR2 reads SVGAGI. V gene TRBV6-5 combines with J gene TRBJ2-7, with 9 positions matching TRBD2. The sequencing input was PBMCs or a T cell subset sorted from them (not recorded which). The receptor's source is an adult woman who had mild COVID-19 (a few samples of this study predate the infection). Cell type and time point are not known. CDR3 in amino acids: CASRGGLAGRVEQYF. The CDR3, as DNA: TGTGCCAGCAGGGGGGGGCTAGCGGGAAGGGTCGAGCAGTACTTC.